The rows below give T cell receptor beta chains drawn from one sample of a study of blood T cell repertoires in COVID-19. Profiling relied on immunoSEQ multiplex PCR, and the TCRdb table lists in-frame clones only, not all of them. Altogether fewer than 200,000 clones are present, 78% being singletons, with the ten largest covering roughly 17%. Material: PBMCs or T cells enriched from blood (not recorded which). The receptors were sampled from a woman between 50 and 59 years old who had recovered from COVID-19. CDR3s include the opening cysteine and the closing phenylalanine or tryptophan. The D gene is left open where the match is weak. Clone size, where shown, is once, few, many, or a class for clones that have expanded.

J gene: TRBJ1-2
V gene: TRBV18
clone size: NA
D gene: TRBD1
CDR3 protein: CASSPLGQGDGYTF
CDR3 DNA: TGTGCCAGCTCACCACTCGGACAGGGTGATGGCTACACCTTC

J gene: TRBJ2-3
V gene: TRBV7-2
clone size: NA
D gene: TRBD1
CDR3 protein: CASSLRGQGNWNTQYF
CDR3 DNA: TGTGCCAGCAGCCTCCGTGGACAGGGGAATTGGAATACGCAGTATTTT

J gene: TRBJ2-5
V gene: TRBV7-6
clone size: NA
D gene: TRBD2
CDR3 protein: CASSLGGGRAMETQYF
CDR3 DNA: TGTGCCAGCAGCTTAGGGGGCGGGAGGGCCATGGAGACCCAGTACTTC

J gene: TRBJ2-1
V gene: TRBV28
clone size: NA
D gene: NA
CDR3 protein: CASSLLLNEQFF
CDR3 DNA: TGTGCCAGCAGTTTACTATTGAATGAGCAGTTCTTC

J gene: TRBJ2-1
V gene: TRBV24-1
clone size: NA
D gene: NA
CDR3 protein: CTTSDPMQLFNEQFF
CDR3 DNA: TGTACCACCAGTGATCCCATGCAACTCTTCAATGAGCAGTTCTTC

J gene: TRBJ2-7
V gene: TRBV7-6
clone size: NA
D gene: TRBD2
CDR3 protein: CASSPRTSGTAEQYF
CDR3 DNA: TGTGCCAGCAGCCCACGGACTAGCGGTACCGCCGAGCAGTACTTC

J gene: TRBJ2-1
V gene: TRBV28
clone size: NA
D gene: TRBD2
CDR3 protein: CASSSPGLAYNEQFF
CDR3 DNA: TGTGCCAGTTCTTCTCCGGGACTAGCCTACAATGAGCAGTTCTTC

J gene: TRBJ1-2
V gene: TRBV2
clone size: NA
D gene: NA
CDR3 protein: CASSAQYNYGYTF
CDR3 DNA: TGTGCCAGCAGTGCGCAGTATAACTATGGCTACACCTTC

J gene: TRBJ2-1
V gene: TRBV19
clone size: NA
D gene: NA
CDR3 protein: CASSIVVGEQFF
CDR3 DNA: TGTGCCAGTAGTATAGTAGTTGGTGAGCAGTTCTTC

J gene: TRBJ1-5
V gene: TRBV3-1/TRBV3-2
clone size: NA
D gene: TRBD1
CDR3 protein: CASSLWTGGSNQPQHF
CDR3 DNA: TGTGCCAGCAGCCTATGGACAGGGGGTAGCAATCAGCCCCAGCATTTT

J gene: TRBJ2-2
V gene: TRBV5-5
clone size: few
D gene: NA
CDR3 protein: CASSPTPIVNTGELFF
CDR3 DNA: TGTGCCAGCAGCCCTACCCCGATTGTGAACACCGGGGAGCTGTTTTTT

J gene: TRBJ2-7
V gene: TRBV27
clone size: NA
D gene: TRBD1
CDR3 protein: CASSFYLGQAYEQYF
CDR3 DNA: TGTGCCAGCAGTTTCTACCTCGGACAGGCCTACGAGCAGTACTTC

J gene: TRBJ1-1
V gene: TRBV7-9
clone size: few
D gene: NA
CDR3 protein: CASSPRTILNTEAFF
CDR3 DNA: TGTGCCAGCAGCCCGAGAACTATATTGAACACTGAAGCTTTCTTT

J gene: TRBJ2-7
V gene: TRBV6-5
clone size: NA
D gene: NA
CDR3 protein: CASSYAGYYEQYF
CDR3 DNA: TGTGCCAGCAGTTACGCAGGGTATTACGAGCAGTACTTC

J gene: TRBJ2-1
V gene: TRBV27
clone size: once
D gene: TRBD2
CDR3 protein: CASSLSNWAGDEQFF
CDR3 DNA: TGTGCCAGCAGTTTATCGAATTGGGCGGGAGACGAGCAGTTCTTC

J gene: TRBJ1-3
V gene: TRBV3-1/TRBV3-2
clone size: few
D gene: TRBD1
CDR3 protein: CASSQAGTGSAHTIYF
CDR3 DNA: TGTGCCAGCAGCCAGGCCGGGACAGGCTCTGCTCACACCATATATTTT

J gene: TRBJ2-3
V gene: TRBV6-5
clone size: NA
D gene: NA
CDR3 protein: CASSSGDSTDTQYF
CDR3 DNA: TGTGCCAGCAGTTCAGGGGATAGCACAGATACGCAGTATTTT

J gene: TRBJ1-2
V gene: TRBV9
clone size: many
D gene: NA
CDR3 protein: CASSVEGGYGYTF
CDR3 DNA: TGTGCCAGCAGCGTAGAAGGGGGCTATGGCTACACCTTC

J gene: TRBJ2-7
V gene: TRBV10-2
clone size: NA
D gene: TRBD1
CDR3 protein: CASSHRGFSYEQYF
CDR3 DNA: TGCGCCAGCAGTCACAGGGGGTTCTCCTACGAGCAGTACTTC

J gene: TRBJ1-1
V gene: TRBV24-1
clone size: few
D gene: NA
CDR3 protein: CATSEPGKDTEAFF
CDR3 DNA: TGTGCCACCAGTGAGCCAGGGAAAGACACTGAAGCTTTCTTT

J gene: TRBJ2-1
V gene: TRBV5-1
clone size: NA
D gene: TRBD2
CDR3 protein: CASSWGRRREGHGEQFF
CDR3 DNA: TGCGCCAGCAGCTGGGGGCGTAGGCGGGAGGGCCACGGTGAGCAGTTCTTC

J gene: TRBJ1-2
V gene: TRBV28
clone size: NA
D gene: NA
CDR3 protein: CATFFEQGSLGYNYGYTF
CDR3 DNA: TGTGCCACCTTCTTCGAACAGGGTAGCTTAGGCTATAACTATGGCTACACCTTC

J gene: TRBJ2-3
V gene: TRBV7-3
clone size: NA
D gene: NA
CDR3 protein: CASSYSSTDTQYF
CDR3 DNA: TGTGCCAGCAGCTACTCTAGCACAGATACGCAGTATTTT

J gene: TRBJ2-5
V gene: TRBV28
clone size: once
D gene: NA
CDR3 protein: CASSHQGLGETQYF
CDR3 DNA: TGTGCCAGCAGTCATCAGGGTCTGGGCGAGACCCAGTACTTC

J gene: TRBJ2-7
V gene: TRBV10-3
clone size: many
D gene: NA
CDR3 protein: CAISESGYEQYF
CDR3 DNA: TGTGCCATCAGTGAGTCCGGCTACGAGCAGTACTTC

J gene: TRBJ2-1
V gene: TRBV6-5
clone size: NA
D gene: TRBD2
CDR3 protein: CASSTGRELYNEQFF
CDR3 DNA: TGTGCCAGCAGTACCGGGAGGGAGCTCTACAATGAGCAGTTCTTC

J gene: TRBJ1-2
V gene: TRBV7-9
clone size: NA
D gene: TRBD1
CDR3 protein: CASSPGQSYGYTF
CDR3 DNA: TGTGCCAGCAGCCCGGGACAGTCCTATGGCTACACCTTC

J gene: TRBJ2-7
V gene: TRBV7-6
clone size: NA
D gene: NA
CDR3 protein: CASRKRGGPFSYEQYF
CDR3 DNA: TGTGCCAGCCGCAAACGCGGAGGCCCTTTCTCCTACGAGCAGTACTTC

J gene: TRBJ2-3
V gene: TRBV9
clone size: NA
D gene: TRBD2
CDR3 protein: CASSATAGGSDTQYF
CDR3 DNA: TGTGCCAGCAGCGCCACAGCGGGAGGGTCAGATACGCAGTATTTT

J gene: TRBJ1-2
V gene: TRBV7-2
clone size: NA
D gene: NA
CDR3 protein: CASTRGGASGYGYTF
CDR3 DNA: TGTGCCAGCACCCGTGGAGGGGCCTCCGGCTATGGCTACACCTTC

J gene: TRBJ2-1
V gene: TRBV6-4
clone size: NA
D gene: TRBD2
CDR3 protein: CASRRDLTSGRPQFF
CDR3 DNA: TGTGCCAGCAGAAGGGACTTGACTAGCGGGAGGCCTCAGTTCTTC

J gene: TRBJ2-3
V gene: TRBV2
clone size: NA
D gene: TRBD2
CDR3 protein: CASRRTSGSASTDTQYF
CDR3 DNA: TGTGCCAGCAGGAGGACTAGCGGGAGTGCTAGCACAGATACGCAGTATTTT

J gene: TRBJ2-7
V gene: TRBV5-5
clone size: NA
D gene: NA
CDR3 protein: CASSSARVSYEQYF
CDR3 DNA: TGTGCCAGCAGCTCGGCGCGGGTTTCCTACGAGCAGTACTTC

J gene: TRBJ2-2
V gene: TRBV5-1
clone size: NA
D gene: TRBD2
CDR3 protein: CASSFSGLETGELFF
CDR3 DNA: TGCGCCAGCAGCTTTTCCGGACTAGAAACCGGGGAGCTGTTTTTT

J gene: TRBJ2-7
V gene: TRBV19
clone size: NA
D gene: NA
CDR3 protein: CASTESGRSYEQYF
CDR3 DNA: TGTGCCAGTACCGAGAGCGGCCGCTCCTACGAGCAGTACTTC

J gene: TRBJ1-3
V gene: TRBV19
clone size: NA
D gene: NA
CDR3 protein: CASSLNWTPGNTIYF
CDR3 DNA: TGTGCCAGTAGTTTAAACTGGACTCCCGGAAACACCATATATTTT

J gene: TRBJ1-3
V gene: TRBV28
clone size: few
D gene: NA
CDR3 protein: CASSLWGLSGNTIYF
CDR3 DNA: TGTGCCAGCAGTTTATGGGGACTCTCTGGAAACACCATATATTTT